This T cell receptor beta chain was identified in a study of vaccination and CD4 T cells after COVID-19. This clonotype came up a few times. As yet, its antigen is unknown. Documented treatment: roughly ten-day PBMC culture with coronavirus spike peptide pools or control peptides (ViraFEST assay). Sequencing of cultured CD4+ T cell DNA used the Oncomine TCR Beta short-read assay. TCRdb called the PCR reads again in MiXCR, with one record for every CDR3 protein. The sample shows 15,000 to 20,000 distinct CDR3 sequences, about 60% of them seen only once. Study results and caveats: Reactive clonotype counts went from median about 20 after infection to about 37 after vaccination, nonsignificantly. Spike mono-reactivity held for 304 of 307 vaccine-specific clones in convalescent patients. Convalescent patients had a median roughly 86% of post-vaccine SARS-CoV-2-reactive clones that were detected only after vaccination, not before it.

Trimming cost V 0 bases and J 11 bases, with 10 bases left between them. CDR1 is SGHNT and CDR2 is YENEEA in the germline V gene. The CDR3 consists of 12 residues. The receptor was derived from a human donor who had recovered from COVID-19. This specimen was CD4+ T cells from blood, cultured in vitro, taken after SARS-CoV-2 vaccination. The chain links TRBV11-3 to TRBJ1-1, with a tentative D call TRBD1 (5 bases). The CDR3 nucleotides are TGTGCCAGCAGCTTAGATACCGCAGGGGCTTTCTTT. Translation: CASSLDTAGAFF.